Listed below are T cell receptor beta chains from one sample, sequenced in a study of OX40 agonist ivuxolimab in advanced cancers. TCRdb's copy holds only in-frame clones and misses some; the assay was immunoSEQ multiplex PCR. This repertoire shows 60,000 to 75,000 clones, 80% found once; its top ten account for 1.2%. Sequenced here: CD4+ or CD8+ T cells sorted from blood, sampled in a trial of the OX40 agonist ivuxolimab. The origin of the receptors is an adult with an advanced solid tumor such as melanoma, head and neck, liver or kidney cancer. CDR3s include the opening cysteine and the closing phenylalanine or tryptophan. The D gene is left open where the match is weak. Not all rows give a size; the values are once, few, many and, for expanded clones, a class.

V gene	J gene	D gene	clone size	CDR3 DNA	CDR3 protein
TRBV7-9	TRBJ2-2	.	once	TGTGCCAGCAGCTTAGTAGGGGTCGGGGAGCTGTTTTTT	CASSLVGVGELFF
TRBV2	TRBJ1-2	.	.	TGTGCCAGCAGCCCCACCGCCCTGGGAGGCTACATCTTC	CASSPTALGGYIF
TRBV23-1	TRBJ1-5	.	.	TGCGCCAGCAGTCAATTAGGAACAGGGTTTCAGCCCCAGCATTTT	CASSQLGTGFQPQHF
TRBV6-1	TRBJ2-3	TRBD2	.	TGTGCCAGCAGTAGAGAGCGGGGTATCCAGTATTTT	CASSRERGIQYF
TRBV30	TRBJ1-1	.	.	TGTGCCTGGAGTGGTTGGGGTAGGGGTTGGGCTTTCTTT	CAWSGWGRGWAFF
TRBV19	TRBJ2-3	.	.	TGTGCCAGTAGTATCACAGAGCTACGCACAGATACGCAGTATTTT	CASSITELRTDTQYF
TRBV30	TRBJ2-7	.	.	TGTGCCTGGAGTGCCCCTCTGTGGGGGCGGCACGAGCAGTACTTC	CAWSAPLWGRHEQYF
TRBV7-9	TRBJ2-7	.	.	TGTGCCAGCAGCCCCTCCTACGAGCAGTACTTC	CASSPSYEQYF
TRBV19	TRBJ1-4	.	.	TGTGCCAGTAGTTCACCGAGAGCAACTAATGAAAAACTGTTTTTT	CASSSPRATNEKLFF
TRBV30	TRBJ2-7	TRBD1	.	TGTGCCTGGGGACAGGGGGCTAACGAGCAGTACTTC	CAWGQGANEQYF
TRBV11-2	TRBJ2-3	TRBD2	few	TGTGCCAGCAGCACACTAGCGGGGGGTGGAGATACGCAGTATTTT	CASSTLAGGGDTQYF
TRBV9	TRBJ1-3	.	.	TGTGCCAGCAGCGACTCCATTCGGGGACGAGGAAACACCATATATTTT	CASSDSIRGRGNTIYF
TRBV15	TRBJ1-1	TRBD1	few	TGTGCCACCAGCAGAGATCCAGGGGGTAGGACTGAAGCTTTCTTT	CATSRDPGGRTEAFF
TRBV20-1	TRBJ1-2	.	few	TGCAGTGTTCTAAATGGCTACACCTTC	CSVLNGYTF
TRBV28	TRBJ1-1	.	.	TGTGCCAGCAGTTTGGTCTCGGCAGGAGGAGCTTTCTTT	CASSLVSAGGAFF
TRBV12-5	TRBJ2-1	TRBD1	.	TGTGCTAGTGGTTGGGGGACAGGGAAGAATGAGCAGTTCTTC	CASGWGTGKNEQFF
TRBV10-3	TRBJ1-1	.	.	TGTGCCATCAGGACCTTGGCGAATGAAGCTTTCTTT	CAIRTLANEAFF
TRBV4-1	TRBJ1-4	TRBD1	.	TGCGCCAGCAGCCAAGACTGGCAGGGGGCTTTTGAAAAACTGTTTTTT	CASSQDWQGAFEKLFF
TRBV10-2	TRBJ1-2	.	.	TGCGCCAGCAGTGCAACTACCAACTATGGCTACACCTTC	CASSATTNYGYTF
TRBV15	TRBJ1-1	TRBD1	few	TGTGCCACCAGCAGTACCCAGGGGGCCAACACTGAAGCTTTCTTT	CATSSTQGANTEAFF
TRBV7-7	TRBJ1-1	.	.	TGTGCTAGCAGTCTCTCCATGAACACTGAAGCTTTCTTT	CASSLSMNTEAFF
TRBV5-8	TRBJ2-4	TRBD1	once	TGTGCCAGCAGCCTGACAGGGGGGGGAAACATTCAGTACTTC	CASSLTGGGNIQYF
TRBV30	TRBJ2-6	TRBD1	.	TGTGCCTTCGACAGGGTTGGGGCCAACGTCCTGACTTTC	CAFDRVGANVLTF
TRBV29-1	TRBJ2-5	.	few	TGCAGCGTTGGTGGGCAGGGAGAGACCCAGTACTTC	CSVGGQGETQYF
TRBV19	TRBJ1-1	TRBD1	.	TGTGCCAGTAGTGGAGCCGACAGGGCCGGGGCTGAAGCTTTCTTT	CASSGADRAGAEAFF
TRBV5-4	TRBJ2-2	TRBD1	.	TGTGCCAGCAGCGTGGGACAGCTCAACACCGGGGAGCTGTTTTTT	CASSVGQLNTGELFF
TRBV4-1	TRBJ2-7	.	.	TGCGCCAGCAGCCAAGATCGGTACGAGCAGTACTTC	CASSQDRYEQYF
TRBV19	TRBJ1-5	.	.	TGTGCCAGTAGTACCCAGTTCCAGGATCAGCCCCAGCATTTT	CASSTQFQDQPQHF
TRBV29-1	TRBJ1-4	.	.	TGCAGCGTTCGAGACCCTAATGAAAAACTGTTTTTT	CSVRDPNEKLFF
TRBV19	TRBJ2-1	TRBD1	.	TGTGCCAGTAGTAGAAGCCGGGACAGGGTTAATGAGCAGTTCTTC	CASSRSRDRVNEQFF
TRBV7-9	TRBJ1-2	TRBD1	few	TGTGCCAGCAGCTTTCCACTTGCCGGGACAGGGGGTCCGTTTGGCTACACCTTC	CASSFPLAGTGGPFGYTF
TRBV2	TRBJ2-5	TRBD2	.	TGTGCCAGCAGCCCCCAAGGGCGGGGGGAAGAGACCCAGTACTTC	CASSPQGRGEETQYF